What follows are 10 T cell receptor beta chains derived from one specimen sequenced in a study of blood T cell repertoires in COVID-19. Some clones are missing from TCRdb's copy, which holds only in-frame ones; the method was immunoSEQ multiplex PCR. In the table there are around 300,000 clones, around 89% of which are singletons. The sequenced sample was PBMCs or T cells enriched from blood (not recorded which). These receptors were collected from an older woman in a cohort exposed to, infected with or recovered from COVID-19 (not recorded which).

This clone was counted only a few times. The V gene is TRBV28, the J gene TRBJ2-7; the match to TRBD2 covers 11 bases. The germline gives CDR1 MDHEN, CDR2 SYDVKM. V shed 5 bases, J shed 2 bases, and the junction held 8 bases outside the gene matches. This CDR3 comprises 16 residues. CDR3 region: CASSPLPSGRTYEQYF. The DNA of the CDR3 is TGTGCCAGCAGTCCGCTGCCTAGCGGGAGGACCTACGAGCAGTACTTC.

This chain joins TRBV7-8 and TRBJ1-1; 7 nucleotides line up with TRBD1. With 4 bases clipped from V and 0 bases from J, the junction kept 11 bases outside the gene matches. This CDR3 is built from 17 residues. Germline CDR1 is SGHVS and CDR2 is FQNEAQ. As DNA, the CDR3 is TGTGCCAGCAGCTCCCCAGGGGACAGTATAATGAACACTGAAGCTTTCTTT. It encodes CASSSPGDSIMNTEAFF.

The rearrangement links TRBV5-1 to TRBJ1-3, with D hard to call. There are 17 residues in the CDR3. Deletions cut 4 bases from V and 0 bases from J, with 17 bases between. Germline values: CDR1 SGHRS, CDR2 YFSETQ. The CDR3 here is CASSQRPDGSSGNTIYF. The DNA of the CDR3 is TGCGCCAGCAGCCAACGCCCGGACGGGAGCTCTGGAAACACCATATATTTT.

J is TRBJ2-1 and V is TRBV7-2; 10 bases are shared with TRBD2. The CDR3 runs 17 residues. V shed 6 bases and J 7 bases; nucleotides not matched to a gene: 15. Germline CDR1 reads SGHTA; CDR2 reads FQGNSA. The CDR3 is CASSLRGLAGAGNEQFF. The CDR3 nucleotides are TGTGCCAGCAGTTTACGGGGTCTAGCGGGAGCCGGGAATGAGCAGTTCTTC.

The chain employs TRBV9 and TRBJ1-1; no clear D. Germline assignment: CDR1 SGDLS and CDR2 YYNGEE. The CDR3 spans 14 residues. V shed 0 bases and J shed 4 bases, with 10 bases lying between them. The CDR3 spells CASSVVGSPTEAFF. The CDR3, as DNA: TGTGCCAGCAGCGTAGTTGGTAGCCCCACTGAAGCTTTCTTT.

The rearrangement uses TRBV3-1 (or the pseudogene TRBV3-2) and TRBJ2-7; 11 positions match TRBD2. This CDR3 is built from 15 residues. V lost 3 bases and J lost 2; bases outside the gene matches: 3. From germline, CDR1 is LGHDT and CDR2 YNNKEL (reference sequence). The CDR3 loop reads CASSQGLAETYEQYF. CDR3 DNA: TGTGCCAGCAGCCAGGGACTAGCGGAGACCTACGAGCAGTACTTC.

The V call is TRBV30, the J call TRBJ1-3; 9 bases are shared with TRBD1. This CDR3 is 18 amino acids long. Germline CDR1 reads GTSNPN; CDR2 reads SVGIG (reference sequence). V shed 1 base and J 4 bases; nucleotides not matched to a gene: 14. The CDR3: CAWSEWGQNRGLGNTIYF. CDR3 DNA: TGTGCCTGGAGTGAATGGGGTCAGAACAGGGGGCTGGGAAACACCATATATTTT.

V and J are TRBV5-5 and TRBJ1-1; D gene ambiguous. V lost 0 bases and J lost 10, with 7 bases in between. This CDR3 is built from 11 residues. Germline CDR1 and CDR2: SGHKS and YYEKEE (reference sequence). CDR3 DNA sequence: TGTGCCAGCAGCTTGGAGCGCGCAGCTTTCTTT. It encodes CASSLERAAFF. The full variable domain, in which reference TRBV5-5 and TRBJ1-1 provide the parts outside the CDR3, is DAGVTQSPTHLIKTRGQQVTLRCSPISGHKSVSWYQQVLGQGPQFIFQYYEKEERGRGNFPDRFSARQFPNYSSELNVNALLLGDSALYLCASSLERAAFFGQGTRLTVV.

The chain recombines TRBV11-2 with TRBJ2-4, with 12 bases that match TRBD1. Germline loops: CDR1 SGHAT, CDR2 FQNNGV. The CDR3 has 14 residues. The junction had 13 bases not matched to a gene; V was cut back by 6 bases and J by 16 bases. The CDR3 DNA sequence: TGTGCCAGCAGTCGGGACAGGGGGCTTAGGATTCTCTACTTC. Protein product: CASSRDRGLRILYF.

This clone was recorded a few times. For the CDR3, the DNA is TGTGCCAGCACCGCCCGCGGGCGGGGCAATCAGCCCCAGCATTTT. Encoded protein: CASTARGRGNQPQHF. The chain has TRBV28 and TRBJ1-5; D is unresolved. The germline V and J ends were trimmed by 7 bases and 2 bases, with 15 bases remaining between them. The CDR3 length is 15 residues. Germline-derived CDR1 and CDR2 are MDHEN and SYDVKM. The whole variable domain, filled in from reference TRBV28 and TRBJ1-5, reads DVKVTQSSRYLVKRTGEKVFLECVQDMDHENMFWYRQDPGLGLRLIYFSYDVKMKEKGDIPEGYSVSREKKERFSLILESASTNQTSMYLCASTARGRGNQPQHFGDGTRLSIL.